This entry is about one TCR beta chain. Its antigen remains unknown. These data originate in a study of cytomegalovirus exposure and HLA in healthy donors. Both 60 Vbeta primers and 13 Jbeta primers went into the PCR. The repertoire was sequenced with immunoSEQ multiplex PCR; TCRdb's copy has only in-frame clones and lacks some. The sample contains over 200,000 clones, roughly 84% of which appear only once. Overall study findings and caveats: V- and J-gene trimming in TCR beta was tied to a missense DCLRE1C variant by an analysis performed later. There were several of the most significant clusters that appeared linked to common viral pathogens in a later analysis. While the bulk of TCR sequences proved rare, some public TCRs turned up in many donors. Roughly uniform depth of sequencing across donors was assumed in presence/absence analyses.

The receptor was derived from a human donor in good health. Sequenced material: PBMCs.

CDR3 coding DNA: TGTGCCAGCGCATTGGGGGGAAGCACAGATACGCAGTATTTT. It is translated as CASALGGSTDTQYF. V is TRBV7-2 and J is TRBJ2-3; D possibly corresponds to TRBD2 (6 bases). Germline loops: CDR1 SGHTA, CDR2 FQGNSA. This CDR3 has 14 amino acids. The V end lost 8 bases, the J end lost 0 bases, and 12 bases lay between the germline ends.